The present TCR beta chain was sequenced within a study of cytomegalovirus exposure and HLA in healthy donors. Overall study results and limits: Listed as cytomegalovirus-associated were more than 150 TCR beta chains.

Generated by immunoSEQ multiplex PCR, the TCRdb table keeps only in-frame clones and is missing some. In the table there are approximately 160,000 clones, roughly nine tenths of which are singletons. V lost 1 base, J lost 6 bases, and 8 bases stayed unmatched. CDR1 and CDR2 from the germline V gene are GTSNPN and SVGIG (reference sequence). This CDR3 has 15 amino acids. As for this clone: Its target is unknown.

The chain recombines TRBV30 with TRBJ2-2, with TRBD2 matching 7 bases. The sample taken for sequencing was PBMCs. The clonotype originates from a woman under 30 in good health and CMV-seropositive. In nucleotides, the CDR3 is TGTGCCTGGAGTGGACTAGCATTTGTAGCCGGGGAGCTGTTTTTT. Translation: CAWSGLAFVAGELFF.